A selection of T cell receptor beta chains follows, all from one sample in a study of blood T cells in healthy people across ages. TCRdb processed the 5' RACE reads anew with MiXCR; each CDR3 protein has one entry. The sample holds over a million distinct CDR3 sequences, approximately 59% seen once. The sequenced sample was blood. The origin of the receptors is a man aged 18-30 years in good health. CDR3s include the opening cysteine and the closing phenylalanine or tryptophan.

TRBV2	CASSEATSYNEQFF
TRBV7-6	CASSLGGGAPQDTQYF
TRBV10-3	CAITGGYEQYF
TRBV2	CASSGSRTNYGYTF
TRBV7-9	CASSRGGGNTIYF
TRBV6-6	CASVPLKGSYEQYF
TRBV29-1	CSVFRIRETQYF
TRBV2	CASSGDTGAEAFF
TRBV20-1	CSALGLLDNEQFF
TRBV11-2	CASSLSGRPGDEQFF
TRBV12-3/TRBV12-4	CASRNLEWGDLYNEQFF
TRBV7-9	CASSLVGAANLNNEQFF
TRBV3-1	CASSQEKLAQETQYF
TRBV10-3	CATWRQGGTGELFF
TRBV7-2	CASSLVASGIGPREQYF
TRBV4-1	CASSQGQRYEQYF
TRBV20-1	CSARDPPLYQETQYF
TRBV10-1	CASSGSSESTDTQYF
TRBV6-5	CASNREGVTGELFF
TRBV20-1	CSTNSPSGSVSETQYF
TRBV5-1	CASSGRGGVDEQYF
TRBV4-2	CASSQDSRGEQFF
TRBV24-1	CGLAGGVTQYF
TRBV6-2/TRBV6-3	CASDRGVNSYEQYF
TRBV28	CASWRDASTDTQYF
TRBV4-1	CASSPLIPALSYNEQFF
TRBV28	CASSRPGQETQYF
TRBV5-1	CASSLADPRETQYF
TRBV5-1	CASSLTQGQADSYEQYF
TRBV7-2	CASSLTTITGGNSGNTIYF
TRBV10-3	CASAGQGDQPQHF
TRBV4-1	CASRSDRGGGTDTQYF
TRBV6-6	CASSYSRPTNTGELFF
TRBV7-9	CASSADRVRGEEQFF
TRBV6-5	CAVARAGGDQPQHF
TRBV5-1	CASSLLDSSTDTQYF
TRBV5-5	CASSLEQGAYNEQFF
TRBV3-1	CASSQDGTYGYTF
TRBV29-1	CSVEGPRQGTYNEQFF
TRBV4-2	CASRGVGAWNSPLHF
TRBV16	CASSRLNRGDKGYTF
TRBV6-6	CASSSTGQSYEQYF
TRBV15	CATSITREGSYEQYF
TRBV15	CATSRDIGTGAYGYTF
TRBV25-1	CASGGEGDQAYEQYF
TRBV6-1	CASSEGQEGTEAFF
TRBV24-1	CATMNGIRDEQFF
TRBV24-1	CATSDPFGTTVDEQFF
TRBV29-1	CSVRQGTAKNIQYF
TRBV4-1	CASSQRDLANYGYTF
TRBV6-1	CASRELNEQFF
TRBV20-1	CSARAGSTEAFF
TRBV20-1	CSAYRDSQETQYF
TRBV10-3	CATGGGRGEQFF
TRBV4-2	CASSQFRGDYGYTF
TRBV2	CASSEAQGGFDYGYTF
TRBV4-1	CASSQGPAGGRQETQYF
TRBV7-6	CASSLGFQGASHEQYF
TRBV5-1	CASSFTGTGLTDTQYF